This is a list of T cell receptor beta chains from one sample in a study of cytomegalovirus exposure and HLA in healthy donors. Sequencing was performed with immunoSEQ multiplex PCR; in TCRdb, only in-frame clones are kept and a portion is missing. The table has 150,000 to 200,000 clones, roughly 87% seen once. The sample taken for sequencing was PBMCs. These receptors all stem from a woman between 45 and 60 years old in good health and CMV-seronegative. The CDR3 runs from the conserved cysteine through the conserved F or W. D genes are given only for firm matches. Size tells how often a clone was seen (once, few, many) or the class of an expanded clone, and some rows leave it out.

CSVGALNEQFF,TGCAGCGTTGGGGCTTTGAATGAGCAGTTCTTC,TRBJ2-1,NA,NA,TRBV29-1
CASSRGGGNYGYTF,TGTGCCAGCAGTAGAGGGGGGGGTAACTATGGCTACACCTTC,TRBJ1-2,NA,NA,TRBV28
CASSLDAGGSYEQYF,TGTGCCAGCAGCTTGGACGCAGGGGGTTCCTACGAGCAGTACTTC,TRBJ2-7,TRBD1,NA,TRBV5-4
CASSSSGTSYEQYF,TGTGCCAGCAGCTCTAGCGGGACCAGCTACGAGCAGTACTTC,TRBJ2-7,TRBD2,NA,TRBV7-2
CASRLAGGPEQYF,TGTGCCAGCCGGCTAGCGGGAGGGCCGGAGCAGTACTTC,TRBJ2-7,TRBD2,NA,TRBV27
CASSIQGAGSGKLFF,TGTGCCAGTAGCATCCAGGGGGCTGGGTCAGGAAAACTGTTTTTT,TRBJ1-4,TRBD1,NA,TRBV19
CASSSTSGWETQYF,TGCGCCAGCAGCTCGACTAGCGGGTGGGAGACCCAGTACTTC,TRBJ2-5,TRBD2,NA,TRBV5-1
CASSQPDRINYGYTF,TGTGCCAGCAGTCAACCAGACAGGATTAACTATGGCTACACCTTC,TRBJ1-2,NA,NA,TRBV6-1
CASSLRQGVWTEAFF,TGTGCCAGCAGCCTCCGACAGGGGGTATGGACTGAAGCTTTCTTT,TRBJ1-1,TRBD1,NA,TRBV5-6
CASSRGAQREGHEQFF,TGCGCCAGCAGCAGGGGGGCCCAGCGGGAGGGTCATGAGCAGTTCTTC,TRBJ2-1,TRBD2,NA,TRBV5-1
CASSLGANNEQFF,TGTGCCAGCAGCCTGGGGGCCAACAATGAGCAGTTCTTC,TRBJ2-1,NA,NA,TRBV7-3
CASSRSGFGYGYTF,TGTGCCAGCAGCCGAAGCGGCTTCGGCTATGGCTACACCTTC,TRBJ1-2,NA,NA,TRBV7-9
CASLRGNTIYF,TGTGCCAGCCTCAGAGGAAACACCATATATTTT,TRBJ1-3,NA,NA,TRBV6-6
CASSQDSEKLFF,TGTGCCAGCAGCCAGGATAGTGAAAAACTGTTTTTT,TRBJ1-4,NA,once,TRBV5-4
CASSPGGGSYNEQFF,TGCGCCAGCAGTCCGGGGGGGGGCTCCTACAATGAGCAGTTCTTC,TRBJ2-1,TRBD2,NA,TRBV5-1
CASSREGSPETQYF,TGTGCCAGCAGTCGAGAGGGCTCCCCAGAGACCCAGTACTTC,TRBJ2-5,NA,NA,TRBV2
CASSSGQRLAKNIQYF,TGTGCCAGCAGCTCGGGACAGAGACTAGCCAAAAACATTCAGTACTTC,TRBJ2-4,TRBD1,NA,TRBV5-4
CASSLSGGSGNTIYF,TGTGCCAGCAGTTTATCGGGGGGCTCGGGAAACACCATATATTTT,TRBJ1-3,NA,NA,TRBV28
CASSRPGTGGEAFF,TGTGCCAGCAGCCGACCCGGGACAGGGGGTGAAGCTTTCTTT,TRBJ1-1,TRBD1,NA,TRBV14
CASSPPRLAGSYEQYF,TGTGCCAGCTCACCACCGAGACTAGCGGGATCCTACGAGCAGTACTTC,TRBJ2-7,TRBD2,NA,TRBV18
CASSQGLIETQYF,TGCGCCAGCAGCCAGGGACTGATAGAGACCCAGTACTTC,TRBJ2-5,NA,NA,TRBV4-3
CASRRRQGLNYGYTF,TGTGCCAGTAGGCGTCGACAGGGTTTGAACTATGGCTACACCTTC,TRBJ1-2,TRBD1,NA,TRBV19
CASSTLNTEAFF,TGTGCCAGTAGTACCTTGAACACTGAAGCTTTCTTT,TRBJ1-1,NA,NA,TRBV19
CAISSLVNNEKLFF,TGTGCCATCAGTAGCTTGGTGAATAATGAAAAACTGTTTTTT,TRBJ1-4,NA,NA,TRBV10-3
CASLGAGETQYF,TGTGCCTCTCTAGGAGCGGGGGAGACCCAGTACTTC,TRBJ2-5,TRBD2,NA,TRBV30
CASTLVPGYGNQPQHF,TGTGCCAGCACCCTAGTCCCAGGGTATGGCAATCAGCCCCAGCATTTT,TRBJ1-5,NA,few,TRBV7-9
CASSEAAWSYTIYF,TGTGCCAGCAGTGAGGCAGCTTGGAGCTACACCATATATTTT,TRBJ1-3,NA,NA,TRBV6-5
CTSSQERQGSEKLFF,TGCACCAGCAGCCAAGAGCGACAGGGGAGCGAAAAACTGTTTTTT,TRBJ1-4,NA,NA,TRBV1
CASSSREDTIYF,TGTGCCAGCAGCTCCAGGGAGGACACCATATATTTT,TRBJ1-3,NA,NA,TRBV7-8
CASSYSVRFRGTEAFF,TGTGCCAGCAGTTACTCCGTTCGTTTCAGAGGCACTGAAGCTTTCTTT,TRBJ1-1,NA,NA,TRBV6-5
CAVRDRNYGYTF,TGTGCCGTACGGGACAGGAACTATGGCTACACCTTC,TRBJ1-2,TRBD1,NA,TRBV19
CASTPAAGEEKLFF,TGTGCCAGCACCCCCGCTGCGGGCGAAGAAAAACTGTTTTTT,TRBJ1-4,NA,NA,TRBV6-5
CASSLGPPRGGGELFF,TGTGCCAGCAGCTTGGGGCCACCAAGGGGTGGCGGGGAGCTGTTTTTT,TRBJ2-2,NA,few,TRBV5-5
CASSPTGTNSFTDTQYF,TGTGCCAGCTCACCTACCGGGACAAATTCTTTCACAGATACGCAGTATTTT,TRBJ2-3,NA,NA,TRBV18
CASSSRDRGTYEQYF,TGTGCCAGCAGTTCCCGGGACAGGGGAACCTACGAGCAGTACTTC,TRBJ2-7,TRBD1,few,TRBV28
CASSQSRPSSDTQYF,TGTGCCAGCAGCCAATCCAGGCCTAGCTCAGATACGCAGTATTTT,TRBJ2-3,NA,NA,TRBV14
CASRDTNSGNTIYF,TGTGCCAGCCGGGACACTAACTCTGGAAACACCATATATTTT,TRBJ1-3,NA,NA,TRBV7-9
CASSFRDRIGFYAEAFF,TGTGCCAGCAGTTTTCGAGACAGGATCGGATTTTACGCTGAAGCTTTCTTT,TRBJ1-1,NA,NA,TRBV28
CASSSTPTDRGPYEQYF,TGTGCCAGCAGCTCCACCCCGACCGACAGGGGGCCCTACGAGCAGTACTTC,TRBJ2-7,TRBD1,NA,TRBV9
CSVDTGVGGYTF,TGCAGCGTTGATACAGGGGTGGGGGGCTACACCTTC,TRBJ1-2,TRBD1,NA,TRBV29-1